This TCR beta chain was recorded in a study of blood T cell repertoires in COVID-19. Across the whole study: Italy, Spain and the United States were the sources of the convalescent and acute COVID-19 samples. Sample material is recorded as cDNA or gDNA derived from T cells, B-cell-depleted T cells, or PBMCs.

Authors' data handling: For nucleated cells, counts were estimated from reference gene primer amplification. Here immunoSEQ multiplex PCR was the method, and the copy in TCRdb shows in-frame clones only, minus some. V and J calls and clone size follow that table, whereas D and trimming were derived from the DNA. The sample carries about 130,000 clones, roughly four fifths recorded once. Looked up from germline, CDR1 is LNHDA and CDR2 is SQIVND (reference sequence). Trimming stripped 7 bases from V and 0 bases from J, with 12 bases between. The CDR3 contains 14 residues. This clonotype was sampled from a woman in her sixties with acute or convalescent COVID-19. What was sequenced was peripheral blood. V gene TRBV19 combines with J gene TRBJ1-1; a possible D gene is TRBD1 (5 bases). CDR3 loop: CASTPTALNTEAFF. For the CDR3, the DNA is TGTGCCAGTACCCCGACAGCTTTGAACACTGAAGCTTTCTTT.